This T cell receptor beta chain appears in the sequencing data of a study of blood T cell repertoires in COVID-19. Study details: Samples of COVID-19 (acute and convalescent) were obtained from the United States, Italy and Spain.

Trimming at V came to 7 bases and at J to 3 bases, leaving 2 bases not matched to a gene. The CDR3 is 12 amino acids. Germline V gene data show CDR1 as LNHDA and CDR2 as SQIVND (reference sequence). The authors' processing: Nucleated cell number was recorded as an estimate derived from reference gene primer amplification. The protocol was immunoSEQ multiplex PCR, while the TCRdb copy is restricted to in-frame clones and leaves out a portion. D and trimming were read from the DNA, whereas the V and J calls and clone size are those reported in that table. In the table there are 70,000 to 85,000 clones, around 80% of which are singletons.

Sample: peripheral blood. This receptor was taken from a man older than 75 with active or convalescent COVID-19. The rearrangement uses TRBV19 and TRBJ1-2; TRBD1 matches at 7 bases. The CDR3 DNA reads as TGTGCCAGTACAGACAGGGACTATGGCTACACCTTC. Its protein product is CASTDRDYGYTF.